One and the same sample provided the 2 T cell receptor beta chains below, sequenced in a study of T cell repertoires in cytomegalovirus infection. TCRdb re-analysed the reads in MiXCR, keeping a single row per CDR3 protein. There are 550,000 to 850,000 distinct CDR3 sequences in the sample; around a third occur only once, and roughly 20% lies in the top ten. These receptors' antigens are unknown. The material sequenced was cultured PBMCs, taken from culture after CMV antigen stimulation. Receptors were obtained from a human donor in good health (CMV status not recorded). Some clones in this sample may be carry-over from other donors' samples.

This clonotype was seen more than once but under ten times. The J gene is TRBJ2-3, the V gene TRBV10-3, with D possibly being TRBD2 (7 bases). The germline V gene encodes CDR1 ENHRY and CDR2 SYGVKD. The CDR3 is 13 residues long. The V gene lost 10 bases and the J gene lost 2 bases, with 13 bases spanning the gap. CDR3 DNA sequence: TGTGCCACCCTAGGGGGGGTCACAGATACGCAGTATTTT. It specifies CATLGGVTDTQYF.

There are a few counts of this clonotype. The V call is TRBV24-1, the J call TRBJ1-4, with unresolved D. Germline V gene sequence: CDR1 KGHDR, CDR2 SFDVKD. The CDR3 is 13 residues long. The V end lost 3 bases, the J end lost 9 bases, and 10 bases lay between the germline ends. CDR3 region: CATSDGRGQKLFF. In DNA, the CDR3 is TGTGCCACCAGTGATGGCCGCGGTCAAAAACTGTTTTTT.